One sample yielded the 14 T cell receptor beta chains listed below, sequenced in a study of PD-1 blockade in mismatch repair-deficient tumors. This table comes from immunoSEQ multiplex PCR, and its TCRdb copy is limited to in-frame clones, with some not included. Here the sample spans 120,000 or so clones, roughly 86% being singletons. The sequencing here drew on peripheral blood, taken 44 weeks after starting pembrolizumab. Receptors were obtained from an adult with mismatch repair-deficient cancer.

The V gene is TRBV5-5, the J gene TRBJ1-2, with unresolved D. This CDR3 comprises 16 residues. The V end was cut by 4 bases, the J end by 2 bases, with 18 bases between. The V gene's germline CDR1 is SGHKS and CDR2 YYEKEE (reference sequence). CDR3 region: CASSISGPRPNYGYTF. CDR3 nucleotides: TGTGCCAGCAGCATCTCCGGGCCCCGGCCCAACTATGGCTACACCTTC.

The CDR3 spells CASTRTIGRTDTQYF. In nucleotides, the CDR3 is TGTGCCAGCACCCGGACGATAGGACGGACAGATACGCAGTATTTT. The chain carries TRBV28 and TRBJ2-3; D gene uncertain. Germline lookup yields CDR1 MDHEN and CDR2 SYDVKM. CDR3 length equals 15 residues. Trimming removed 7 bases at V and 3 bases at J, with 17 bases between.

The rearrangement links TRBV5-6 to TRBJ2-7; a possible D gene is TRBD2 (7 bases). The CDR3 is made up of 15 amino acids. V lost 4 bases and J lost 4, with 18 bases in between. Germline values: CDR1 SGHDT, CDR2 YYEEEE. The CDR3 sequence is CASSPRGRERYEQYF. CDR3 coding DNA: TGTGCCAGCAGCCCCCGGGGGCGGGAGAGGTACGAGCAGTACTTC. Using reference TRBV5-6 and TRBJ2-7 for the parts outside the CDR3, the full variable domain is DAGVTQSPTHLIKTRGQQVTLRCSPKSGHDTVSWYQQALGQGPQFIFQYYEEEERQRGNFPDRFSGHQFPNYSSELNVNALLLGDSALYLCASSPRGRERYEQYFGPGTRLTVT.

The rearrangement uses TRBV5-4 and TRBJ2-7, with TRBD1 matching 7 bases. The V segment lost 1 base and the J segment 3 bases; nucleotides outside the gene matches: 4. Per germline, CDR1 SGHNT and CDR2 YYREEE (reference sequence). The length of the CDR3 is 14 residues. This CDR3 is CASSLTGASYEQYF. The CDR3 coding sequence is TGTGCCAGCAGCTTGACAGGGGCCAGCTACGAGCAGTACTTC. Supplemented by reference TRBV5-4 and TRBJ2-7, the full variable domain reads ETGVTQSPTHLIKTRGQQVTLRCSSQSGHNTVSWYQQALGQGPQFIFQYYREEENGRGNFPPRFSGLQFPNYSSELNVNALELDDSALYLCASSLTGASYEQYFGPGTRLTVT.

This chain uses TRBV7-9 with TRBJ2-7, with 8 bases lining up with TRBD1. The CDR3 sequence is 15 residues long. J lost 2 bases, V lost 6 bases, and 9 bases had no gene match. Looked up from germline, CDR1 is SEHNR and CDR2 is FQNEAQ (reference sequence). DNA for the CDR3: TGTGCCAGCAGTTTTACTGGGACAGGCACCTACGAGCAGTACTTC. Protein: CASSFTGTGTYEQYF.

V is TRBV5-1 and J is TRBJ2-7, with a possible D match to TRBD1 (6 bases). The CDR3 consists of 15 residues. CDR1 and CDR2 from the germline V gene are SGHRS and YFSETQ. V lost 5 bases and J 4 bases, leaving 19 bases between the germline ends. CDR3 DNA: TGCGCCAGCAGACCTCCCGGGACATTAGATTACGAGCAGTACTTC. It translates to CASRPPGTLDYEQYF.

The gene calls are TRBV9 and TRBJ2-1; TRBD2 might be the D (6 bases). V was pared by 3 bases and J by 0 bases, with 7 bases between. This CDR3 spans 14 amino acids. Germline loops: CDR1 SGDLS, CDR2 YYNGEE. The CDR3 DNA sequence: TGTGCCAGCAGCGCGGGACTCTCCTACAATGAGCAGTTCTTC. Residues: CASSAGLSYNEQFF.

The chain is built from TRBV30 and TRBJ2-1; weak D call: TRBD2 (5 bases). With 5 bases removed from V and 9 bases from J, the gap between germline ends came to 11 bases. Germline V gene sequence: CDR1 GTSNPN, CDR2 SVGIG (reference sequence). The CDR3 contains 11 residues. The CDR3 DNA reads as TGTGCCTGGGGGAAAGCGGTTGAGCAGTTCTTC. It translates to CAWGKAVEQFF.

The gene calls are TRBV5-6 and TRBJ2-1, with 10 bases identical to TRBD2. Germline V gene data show CDR1 as SGHDT and CDR2 as YYEEEE. The CDR3 length is 17 residues. The ends lost 2 bases at V and 10 bases at J; junction bases unmatched: 15. Here the CDR3 reads CASSFGPTSGQVVEQFF. Written as DNA, the CDR3 is TGTGCCAGCAGCTTCGGACCGACTAGCGGGCAGGTGGTGGAGCAGTTCTTC.

The chain is built from TRBV12-5 and TRBJ2-7; 8 bases line up with TRBD2. CDR3 length: 15 amino acids. The ends lost 6 bases at V and 3 bases at J; junction bases unmatched: 10. Germline V gene sequence: CDR1 LGHNT, CDR2 FRNRAP. The CDR3 DNA is TGTGCTAGTGGGTATTCCCTCGGGGGGGGCTACGAGCAGTACTTC. It translates to CASGYSLGGGYEQYF.

This chain joins TRBV27 and TRBJ2-3; 10 nucleotides line up with TRBD2. CDR1 is MNHEY and CDR2 is SMNVEV in the germline V gene (reference sequence). The CDR3 totals 17 residues. V shed 5 bases and J 2 bases; nucleotides not matched to a gene: 10. The CDR3 DNA follows: TGTGCCAGCAGTCCCCACCTAGCGGGAGTACCCACAGATACGCAGTATTTT. As protein: CASSPHLAGVPTDTQYF.

The chain carries TRBV11-2 and TRBJ2-5; perhaps TRBD1 as D (6 bases). The V and J ends lost 0 bases and 4 bases respectively, with 12 bases between them. Germline assignment: CDR1 SGHAT and CDR2 FQNNGV. The CDR3 covers 15 residues. DNA for the CDR3: TGTGCCAGCAGCTTAGATCGAGGGGGAAGAGAGACCCAGTACTTC. This sequence encodes CASSLDRGGRETQYF.

The table lists this clone with a few counts. The gene calls are TRBV7-9 and TRBJ2-5, with TRBD1 as a possible D gene (6 bases). The length of the CDR3 is 16 residues. Germline-derived CDR1 and CDR2 are SEHNR and FQNEAQ (reference sequence). With 4 bases removed from V and 5 bases from J, the gap between germline ends came to 20 bases. CDR3 residues: CASSSRDRNRWETQYF. The CDR3, as DNA: TGTGCCAGCAGCTCAAGAGACAGGAATAGGTGGGAGACCCAGTACTTC.

CDR3 DNA: TGCGCCAGCAGCAATACTAGGGGCACCGGGGAGCTGTTTTTT. It is translated as CASSNTRGTGELFF. The chain uses TRBV4-1 and TRBJ2-2; tentatively, D is TRBD1 or TRBD2 (5 bases each). This CDR3 is built from 14 residues. Deletions cut 5 bases from V and 4 bases from J, with 11 bases between. Germline values: CDR1 MGHRA, CDR2 YSYEKL.